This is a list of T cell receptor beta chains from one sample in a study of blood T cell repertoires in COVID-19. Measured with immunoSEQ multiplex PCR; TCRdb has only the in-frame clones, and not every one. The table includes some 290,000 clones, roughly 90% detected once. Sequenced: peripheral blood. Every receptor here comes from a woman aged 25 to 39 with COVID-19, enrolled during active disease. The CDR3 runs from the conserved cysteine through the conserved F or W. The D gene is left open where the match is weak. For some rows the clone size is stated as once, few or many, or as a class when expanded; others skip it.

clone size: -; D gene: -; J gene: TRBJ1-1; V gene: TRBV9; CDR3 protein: CASSVGLEGVRAFF; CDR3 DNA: TGTGCCAGCAGCGTAGGGTTAGAGGGAGTGCGTGCTTTCTTT
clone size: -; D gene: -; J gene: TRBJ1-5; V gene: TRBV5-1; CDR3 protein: CASRPDTSNQPQHF; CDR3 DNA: TGCGCCAGCAGACCAGACACTAGCAATCAGCCCCAGCATTTT
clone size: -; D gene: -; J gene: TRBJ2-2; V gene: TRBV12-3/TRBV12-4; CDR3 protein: CASCEVNTGELFF; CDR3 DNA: TGTGCCAGTTGCGAGGTCAACACCGGGGAGCTGTTTTTT
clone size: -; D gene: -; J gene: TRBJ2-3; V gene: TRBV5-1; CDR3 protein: CASSPGASTDTQYF; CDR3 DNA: TGCGCCAGCTCGCCGGGTGCTAGCACAGATACGCAGTATTTT
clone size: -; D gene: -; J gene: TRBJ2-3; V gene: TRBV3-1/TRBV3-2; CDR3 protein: CASSQDLVTDTQYF; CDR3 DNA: TGTGCCAGCAGCCAAGATCTTGTCACAGATACGCAGTATTTT
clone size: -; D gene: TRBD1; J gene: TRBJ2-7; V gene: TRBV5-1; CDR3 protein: CASSPGQGRSNEQYF; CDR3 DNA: TGCGCCAGCAGCCCGGGACAGGGTCGGTCTAACGAGCAGTACTTC
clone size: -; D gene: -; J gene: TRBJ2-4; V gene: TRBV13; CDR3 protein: CASSSPGRGNIQYF; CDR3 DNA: TGTGCCAGCAGCTCCCCGGGAAGGGGGAACATTCAGTACTTC
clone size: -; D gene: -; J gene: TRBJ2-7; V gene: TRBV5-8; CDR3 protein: CASSFDVGELGYEQYF; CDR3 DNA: TGTGCCAGCAGCTTTGATGTCGGGGAGTTGGGCTACGAGCAGTACTTC
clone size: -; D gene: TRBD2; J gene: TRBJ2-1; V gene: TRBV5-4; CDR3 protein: CASSLGARTSGSNEQFF; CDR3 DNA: TGTGCCAGCAGCTTGGGGGCCCGGACTAGCGGGAGCAATGAGCAGTTCTTC
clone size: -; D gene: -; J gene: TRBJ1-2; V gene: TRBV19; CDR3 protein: CASSIELENYGYTF; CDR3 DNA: TGTGCCAGTAGTATAGAGCTAGAAAACTATGGCTACACCTTC
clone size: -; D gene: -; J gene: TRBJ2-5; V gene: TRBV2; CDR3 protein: CASSETLRQETQYF; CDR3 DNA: TGTGCCAGCAGTGAAACACTAAGGCAAGAGACCCAGTACTTC
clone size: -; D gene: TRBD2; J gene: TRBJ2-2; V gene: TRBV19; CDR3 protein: CASSILAGVTGELFF; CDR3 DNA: TGTGCCAGTAGTATTTTAGCGGGAGTTACCGGGGAGCTGTTTTTT
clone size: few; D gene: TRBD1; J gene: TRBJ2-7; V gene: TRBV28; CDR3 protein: CASSRHSRDRAITKDYEQYF; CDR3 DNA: TGTGCCAGCAGTCGGCATTCCCGGGACAGGGCTATTACAAAAGACTACGAGCAGTACTTC
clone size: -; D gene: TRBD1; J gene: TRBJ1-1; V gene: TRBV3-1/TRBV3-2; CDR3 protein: CASSLNRGGSEAFF; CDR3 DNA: TGTGCCAGCAGTCTAAACAGGGGTGGGTCTGAAGCTTTCTTT
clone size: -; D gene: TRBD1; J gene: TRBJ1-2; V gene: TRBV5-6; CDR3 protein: CASSAGRRGSYGYTF; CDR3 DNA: TGTGCCAGCAGCGCCGGGCGCAGGGGGAGCTATGGCTACACCTTC
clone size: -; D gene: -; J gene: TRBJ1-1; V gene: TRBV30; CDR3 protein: CAWSPGGTEAFF; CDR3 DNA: TGTGCCTGGAGTCCGGGTGGCACTGAAGCTTTCTTT
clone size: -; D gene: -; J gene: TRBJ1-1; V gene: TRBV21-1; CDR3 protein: CASKLRRGNTEAFF; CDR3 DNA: TGTGCCAGCAAGCTGCGCAGGGGGAACACTGAAGCTTTCTTT
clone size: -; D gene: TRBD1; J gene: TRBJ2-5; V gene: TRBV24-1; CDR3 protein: CATSAPDRGLETQYF; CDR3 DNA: TGTGCCACCAGTGCCCCGGACAGGGGGCTAGAGACCCAGTACTTC
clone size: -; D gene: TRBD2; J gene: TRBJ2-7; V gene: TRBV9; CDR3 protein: CASSLGTSGTYEQYF; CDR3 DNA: TGTGCCAGCAGCCTAGGGACTAGCGGAACCTACGAGCAGTACTTC
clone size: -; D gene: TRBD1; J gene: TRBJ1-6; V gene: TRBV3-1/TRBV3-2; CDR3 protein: CASSQGDSNSPLHF; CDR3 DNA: TGTGCCAGCAGCCAAGGGGACAGTAATTCACCCCTCCACTTT
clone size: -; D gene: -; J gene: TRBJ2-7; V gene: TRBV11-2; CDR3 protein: CASERGSYEQYF; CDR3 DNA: TGTGCCAGCGAAAGGGGGTCCTACGAGCAGTACTTC
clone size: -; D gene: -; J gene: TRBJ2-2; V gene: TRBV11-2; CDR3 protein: CASSLESGVVTGELFF; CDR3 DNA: TGTGCCAGCAGCTTAGAATCAGGGGTTGTCACCGGGGAGCTGTTTTTT
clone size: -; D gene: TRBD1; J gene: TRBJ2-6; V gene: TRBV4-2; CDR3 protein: CASSHPAPQGVHSGANVLTF; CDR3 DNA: TGTGCCAGCAGCCACCCGGCCCCCCAGGGGGTCCACTCTGGGGCCAACGTCCTGACTTTC
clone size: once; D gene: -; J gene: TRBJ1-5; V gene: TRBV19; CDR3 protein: CASSAFGGGDSNQPQHF; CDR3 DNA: TGTGCCAGTAGTGCCTTTGGGGGGGGCGACTCCAATCAGCCCCAGCATTTT
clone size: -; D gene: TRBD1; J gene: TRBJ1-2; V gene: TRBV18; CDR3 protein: CASSPGQVLYGYTF; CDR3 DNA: TGTGCCAGCTCACCTGGACAGGTTCTCTATGGCTACACCTTC
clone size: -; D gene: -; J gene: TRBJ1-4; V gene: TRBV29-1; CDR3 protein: CSAMDTATNEKLFF; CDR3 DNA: TGCAGCGCAATGGACACAGCAACTAATGAAAAACTGTTTTTT
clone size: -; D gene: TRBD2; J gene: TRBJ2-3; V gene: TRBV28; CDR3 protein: CASSPLGLAGGKEGTDTQYF; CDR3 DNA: TGTGCCAGCAGTCCTCTAGGACTAGCGGGAGGGAAGGAGGGCACAGATACGCAGTATTTT
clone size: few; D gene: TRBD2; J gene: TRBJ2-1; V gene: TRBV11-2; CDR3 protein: CASSLEGGKAYNEQFF; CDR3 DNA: TGTGCCAGCAGCTTAGAGGGGGGGAAAGCCTACAATGAGCAGTTCTTC
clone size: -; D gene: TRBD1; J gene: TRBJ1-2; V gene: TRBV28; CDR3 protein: CASSEPSGQGVRGYTF; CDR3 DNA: TGTGCCAGCAGTGAACCGTCGGGACAGGGAGTGCGGGGCTACACCTTC
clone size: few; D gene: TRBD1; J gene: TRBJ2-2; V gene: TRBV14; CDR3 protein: CASSQLRDSFNTGELFF; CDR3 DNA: TGTGCCAGCAGCCAACTCCGGGACAGCTTCAACACCGGGGAGCTGTTTTTT
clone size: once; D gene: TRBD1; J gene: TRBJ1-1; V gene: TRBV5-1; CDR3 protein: CASARQGMDTEAFF; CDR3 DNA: TGCGCCAGCGCGCGACAGGGGATGGACACTGAAGCTTTCTTT
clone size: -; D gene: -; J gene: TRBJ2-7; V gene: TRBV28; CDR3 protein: CASSLPGGPYEQYF; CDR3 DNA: TGTGCCAGCAGTTTACCCGGAGGCCCCTACGAGCAGTACTTC
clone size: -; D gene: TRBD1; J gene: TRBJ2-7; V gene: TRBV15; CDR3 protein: CATSRVRQGSEQYF; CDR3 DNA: TGTGCCACCAGCAGGGTCCGACAGGGGAGTGAGCAGTACTTC
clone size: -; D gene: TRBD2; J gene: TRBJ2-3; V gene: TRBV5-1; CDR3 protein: CASSSGLAGGPTDTQYF; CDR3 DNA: TGCGCCAGCAGCTCAGGACTAGCGGGAGGGCCCACAGATACGCAGTATTTT
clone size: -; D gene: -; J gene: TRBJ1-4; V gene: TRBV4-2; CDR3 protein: CASSQEQVVSNEKLFF; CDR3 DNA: TGTGCCAGCAGCCAAGAACAGGTCGTGTCTAATGAAAAACTGTTTTTT
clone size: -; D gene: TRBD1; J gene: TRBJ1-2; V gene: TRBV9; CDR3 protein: CASSVDGTARYGYTF; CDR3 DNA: TGTGCCAGCAGCGTTGACGGGACAGCCCGCTATGGCTACACCTTC
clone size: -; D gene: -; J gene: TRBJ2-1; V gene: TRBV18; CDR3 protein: CASSPERFNEQFF; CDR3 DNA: TGTGCCAGCTCACCAGAGAGGTTCAATGAGCAGTTCTTC
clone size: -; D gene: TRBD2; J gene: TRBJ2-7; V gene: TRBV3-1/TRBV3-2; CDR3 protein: CASSQGGGSSYEQYF; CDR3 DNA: TGTGCCAGCAGCCAAGGGGGCGGGAGCTCCTACGAGCAGTACTTC
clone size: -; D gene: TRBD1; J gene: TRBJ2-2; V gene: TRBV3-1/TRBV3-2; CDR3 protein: CASSRDRGNGELFF; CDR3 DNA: TGTGCCAGCAGCCGAGACAGGGGTAACGGGGAGCTGTTTTTT
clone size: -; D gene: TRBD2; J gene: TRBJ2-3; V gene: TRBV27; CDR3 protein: CASSLFAGRDKDTQYF; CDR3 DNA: TGTGCCAGCAGTTTATTCGCGGGGAGGGATAAAGATACGCAGTATTTT
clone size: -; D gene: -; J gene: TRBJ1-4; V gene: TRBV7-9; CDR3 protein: CASSPTGFYEKLFF; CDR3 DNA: TGTGCCAGCAGCCCGACAGGATTTTATGAAAAACTGTTTTTT
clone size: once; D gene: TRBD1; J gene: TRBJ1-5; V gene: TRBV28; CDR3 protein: CASSSTQGNQPQHF; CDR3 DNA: TGTGCCAGCAGTTCCACACAGGGGAATCAGCCCCAGCATTTT
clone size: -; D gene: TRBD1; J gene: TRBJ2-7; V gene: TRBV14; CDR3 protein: CASSQLTGVEQYF; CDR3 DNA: TGTGCCAGCAGCCAGCTTACAGGGGTCGAGCAGTACTTC
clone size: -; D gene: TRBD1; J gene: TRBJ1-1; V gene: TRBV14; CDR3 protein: CASSQGGTGESEAFF; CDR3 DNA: TGTGCCAGCAGCCAAGGTGGGACAGGGGAATCTGAAGCTTTCTTT
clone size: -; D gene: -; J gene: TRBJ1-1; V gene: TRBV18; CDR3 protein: CASSPQFGQSNTEAFF; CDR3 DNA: TGTGCCAGCTCACCTCAATTTGGACAGTCTAACACTGAAGCTTTCTTT
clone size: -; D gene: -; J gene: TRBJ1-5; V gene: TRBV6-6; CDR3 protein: CASSGSWGQGRGNSNQPQHF; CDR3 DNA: TGTGCCAGCAGTGGATCCTGGGGGCAGGGCAGGGGCAATAGCAATCAGCCCCAGCATTTT
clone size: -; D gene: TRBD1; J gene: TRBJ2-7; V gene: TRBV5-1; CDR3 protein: CASSYRDRVFYEQYF; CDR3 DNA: TGCGCCAGCAGCTACCGGGACAGGGTTTTTTACGAGCAGTACTTC
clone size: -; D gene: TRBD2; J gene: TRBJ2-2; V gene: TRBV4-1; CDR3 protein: CASSQVPSGRAQGTGELFF; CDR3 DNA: TGCGCCAGCAGCCAAGTCCCTAGCGGGAGGGCCCAAGGGACCGGGGAGCTGTTTTTT
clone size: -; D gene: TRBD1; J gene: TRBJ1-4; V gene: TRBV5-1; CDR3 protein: CASSLQGGEEKLFF; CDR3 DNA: TGCGCCAGCAGCCTACAGGGGGGAGAAGAAAAACTGTTTTTT
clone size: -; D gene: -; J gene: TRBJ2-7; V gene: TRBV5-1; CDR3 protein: CASSLKIDYEQYF; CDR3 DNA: TGCGCCAGCAGCTTGAAAATAGACTACGAGCAGTACTTC
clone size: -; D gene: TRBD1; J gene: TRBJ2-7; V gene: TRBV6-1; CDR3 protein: CASSEVGQGYEQYF; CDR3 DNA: TGTGCCAGCAGTGAAGTGGGACAGGGCTACGAGCAGTACTTC
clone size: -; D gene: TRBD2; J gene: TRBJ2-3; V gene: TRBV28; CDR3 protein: CASSLSAGGVLDTQYF; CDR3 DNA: TGTGCCAGCAGTTTGTCAGCGGGAGGGGTGTTGGATACGCAGTATTTT
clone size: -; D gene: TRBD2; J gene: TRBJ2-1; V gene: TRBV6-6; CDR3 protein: CASSYAGVGYNEQFF; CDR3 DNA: TGTGCCAGCAGTTATGCGGGAGTCGGCTACAATGAGCAGTTCTTC
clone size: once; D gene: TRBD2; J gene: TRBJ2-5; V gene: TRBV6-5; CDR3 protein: CASRLAGEGTETQYF; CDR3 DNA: TGTGCCAGCAGACTAGCGGGAGAGGGTACGGAGACCCAGTACTTC